The 24 T cell receptor beta chains reported below all come from one sample, sequenced in a study of blood T cell repertoires in COVID-19. Some clones are missing from TCRdb's copy, which holds only in-frame ones; the method was immunoSEQ multiplex PCR. This sample yields over 150,000 clones, of which under 95% are seen a single time; 0.55% belongs to the top ten. Source material: peripheral blood. The origin of the receptors is a man between 45 and 60 years old with acute or convalescent COVID-19.

The chain employs TRBV7-2 and TRBJ1-1; 8 nucleotides line up with TRBD1. Germline CDR1 is SGHTA and CDR2 is FQGNSA. This CDR3 has 13 residues. V was pared by 5 bases and J by 5 bases, with 4 bases of the junction left unmatched. The CDR3 here is CASSRQGSTEAFF. The CDR3 nucleotides read TGTGCCAGCAGCCGACAGGGGAGTACTGAAGCTTTCTTT.

V gene TRBV18 combines with J gene TRBJ2-3; 10 positions match TRBD2. V was pared by 4 bases and J by 2 bases, with 6 bases of the junction left unmatched. The CDR3 sequence is 16 residues long. Germline CDR1 reads KGHSH; CDR2 reads LQKENI. The CDR3 loop reads CASSRASGGLTDTQYF. The CDR3 DNA sequence: TGTGCCAGCTCACGGGCTAGCGGGGGACTCACAGATACGCAGTATTTT.

This clone turned up a few times. The chain has TRBV9 and TRBJ1-6; 8 positions agree with TRBD1. The CDR3 covers 14 residues. The germline V gene has CDR1 SGDLS and CDR2 YYNGEE. The junction had 5 bases not matched to a gene; V was cut back by 0 bases and J by 12 bases. In DNA form, the CDR3 reads TGTGCCAGCAGCGTAGAGAGGACAGGGCGACCCCTCCACTTT. Amino acids: CASSVERTGRPLHF.

The V gene is TRBV19, the J gene TRBJ1-6; 9 nucleotides align to TRBD1. Germline V gene lookup returns CDR1 LNHDA and CDR2 SQIVND (reference sequence). The CDR3 runs 13 residues. The J segment lost 10 bases and the V segment lost 10 bases, leaving 8 bases of the junction unmatched. In DNA form, the CDR3 reads TGTGCCACCAAGGGGACAGGGCACTCACCCCTCCACTTT. Translated, it gives CATKGTGHSPLHF. Combining the CDR3 with reference TRBV19 and TRBJ1-6 gives the whole variable domain DGGITQSPKYLFRKEGQNVTLSCEQNLNHDAMYWYRQDPGQGLRLIYYSQIVNDFQKGDIAEGYSVSREKKESFPLTVTSAQKNPTAFYLCATKGTGHSPLHFGNGTRLTVT.

J is TRBJ1-4 and V is TRBV2; no definite D call. There are 15 residues in the CDR3. The germline CDR1 and CDR2 sequences are SNHLY and FYNNEI. Deletions cut 2 bases from V and 0 bases from J, with 7 bases between. The DNA for the CDR3 is TGTGCCAGCAGTGAATGGAGGACAACTAATGAAAAACTGTTTTTT. As protein: CASSEWRTTNEKLFF.

The chain recombines TRBV19 with TRBJ2-1; D ambiguous. V was shortened by 0 bases and J by 6 bases, with 9 bases between the two germline ends. The CDR3 length is 14 residues. Germline V lookup: CDR1 LNHDA, CDR2 SQIVND (reference sequence). The CDR3 sequence: CASSIDWAANEQFF. In DNA form, the CDR3 reads TGTGCCAGTAGTATAGATTGGGCAGCCAATGAGCAGTTCTTC.

The chain links TRBV14 to TRBJ2-7; perhaps TRBD1 as D (6 bases). The germline gives CDR1 SGHDN, CDR2 FVKESK. V was cut by 4 bases and J by 4 bases, with 20 bases left in between. This CDR3 comprises 16 residues. CDR3 sequence reads: CASSPYATGVIYEQYF. The DNA for the CDR3 is TGTGCCAGCAGCCCCTATGCGACAGGTGTTATTTACGAGCAGTACTTC.

The chain has TRBV30 and TRBJ1-5; 7 nucleotides align to TRBD1. CDR3 size: 15 residues. CDR1 and CDR2 (germline): GTSNPN, SVGIG (reference sequence). This CDR3 is CAPHRGLLSNQPQHF. The CDR3 region has the DNA TGTGCACCACACAGGGGTCTACTAAGCAATCAGCCCCAGCATTTT.

This clone was detected once. The rearrangement joins TRBV18 to TRBJ1-4; 8 bases map to TRBD1. The CDR3 has 16 residues. Germline loops: CDR1 KGHSH, CDR2 LQKENI. Germline trimming cut 6 bases from V and 7 bases from J; bases unmatched to any gene: 13. In nucleotides, the CDR3 is TGTGCCAGCTCGGTGGGACAGGTCCGGGATGGTGAAAAACTGTTTTTT. Translation gives CASSVGQVRDGEKLFF. The full variable domain, in which reference TRBV18 and TRBJ1-4 provide the parts outside the CDR3, is NAGVMQNPRHLVRRRGQEARLRCSPMKGHSHVYWYRQLPEEGLKFMVYLQKENIIDESGMPKERFSAEFPKEGPSILRIQQVVRGDSAAYFCASSVGQVRDGEKLFFGSGTQLSVL.

The V gene is TRBV3-1 (or the pseudogene TRBV3-2), the J gene TRBJ1-5; a weak D match, TRBD1 (5 bases). The CDR3 is 14 amino acids. Germline loops: CDR1 LGHDT, CDR2 YNNKEL (reference sequence). V dropped 4 bases and J dropped 2 bases, with 9 bases sitting between them. The CDR3 loop reads CASSRRGGNQPQHF. CDR3 coding DNA: TGTGCCAGCAGCCGGAGGGGTGGCAATCAGCCCCAGCATTTT.

The V and J genes are TRBV4-3 and TRBJ2-1, with a tentative D call TRBD1 (5 bases). The CDR3 loop spans 16 amino acids. Germline-derived CDR1 and CDR2 are LGHNA and YSLEER. V was clipped by 0 bases and J by 2 bases, with 11 bases between them. CDR3 loop: CASSQDSGITYNEQFF. The CDR3 DNA reads as TGCGCCAGCAGCCAAGATTCAGGGATTACCTACAATGAGCAGTTCTTC.

The J gene is TRBJ2-3, the V gene TRBV4-2; 7 nucleotides match TRBD2. CDR3 length: 13 residues. In germline, CDR1 is LGHNA, CDR2 YNFKEQ. With V trimmed by 0 bases and J by 15 bases, 9 bases remained unmatched. CDR3: CASSQDWAGDLYF. DNA of the CDR3: TGTGCCAGCAGCCAAGATTGGGCGGGAGACCTATATTTT.

This clone appeared a single time. The chain combines TRBV7-3 with TRBJ1-1; possibly TRBD1 for D (6 bases). The V end was cut by 5 bases, the J end by 6 bases, with 13 bases between. Germline CDR1 and CDR2: SGHTA and FQGTGA. The CDR3 consists of 13 residues. The CDR3 is CASSTVKGAEAFF. The CDR3 bases are TGTGCCAGCAGCACAGTCAAGGGGGCTGAAGCTTTCTTT.

V is TRBV5-1 and J is TRBJ1-2, with a weak D call TRBD1 (5 bases). V lost 4 bases and J 0 bases, leaving 10 bases between the germline ends. This CDR3 has 14 residues. Germline assignment: CDR1 SGHRS and CDR2 YFSETQ. CDR3 sequence: CASSGAPTNYGYTF. In nucleotides, the CDR3 is TGCGCCAGCAGCGGGGCACCTACTAACTATGGCTACACCTTC.

The rearrangement uses TRBV12-3 or TRBV12-4 and TRBJ1-3; TRBD1 is a possible D gene (5 bases). V lost 7 bases and J lost 2, with 9 bases in between. The length of the CDR3 is 13 residues. In DNA form, the CDR3 reads TGTGCCAGCACCCAGGGCACTGGAAACACCATATATTTT. It translates to CASTQGTGNTIYF.

This clone was picked up a small number of times. The chain joins TRBV7-8 to TRBJ1-2; no clear D. CDR3 length: 15 residues. Germline V gene data show CDR1 as SGHVS and CDR2 as FQNEAQ. The V gene lost 1 base and the J gene lost 3 bases, with 12 bases spanning the gap. CDR3 DNA: TGTGCCAGCAGCTTAGAAGGAAAGCGGGACTATGGCTACACCTTC. Amino acid sequence: CASSLEGKRDYGYTF.

This clone was counted between two and nine times. This chain links TRBV2 with TRBJ1-6; no firm D call. Germline V gene sequence: CDR1 SNHLY, CDR2 FYNNEI. Trimming pared 1 base from V and 0 bases from J, leaving 4 bases between. The CDR3 consists of 15 residues. The CDR3 sequence: CASSEESSYNSPLHF. For the CDR3, the DNA is TGTGCCAGCAGTGAAGAGAGCTCCTATAATTCACCCCTCCACTTT. Filled out from reference TRBV2 and TRBJ1-6, the complete variable domain reads EPEVTQTPSHQVTQMGQEVILRCVPISNHLYFYWYRQILGQKVEFLVSFYNNEISEKSEIFDDQFSVERPDGSNFTLKIRSTKLEDSAMYFCASSEESSYNSPLHFGNGTRLTVT.

This clone was recorded only once. The chain links TRBV9 to TRBJ2-7; D is perhaps TRBD1 (6 bases). This CDR3 comprises 15 residues. V lost 0 bases, J lost 4 bases, and 14 bases lay in between. CDR1 SGDLS and CDR2 YYNGEE come from the germline V gene. In DNA form, the CDR3 reads TGTGCCAGCAGCGTAGAGGACAGCCCGTGGTACGAGCAGTACTTC. Translation: CASSVEDSPWYEQYF.

This chain joins TRBV5-1 and TRBJ2-6; 10 bases align to TRBD1. The length of the CDR3 is 17 residues. CDR1 and CDR2 from the germline V gene are SGHRS and YFSETQ. Trimming at V came to 1 base and at J to 1 base, leaving 2 bases not matched to a gene. The CDR3 region is CASSLWDRGSGANVLTF. Written as DNA, the CDR3 is TGCGCCAGCAGCTTGTGGGACAGGGGTTCTGGGGCCAACGTCCTGACTTTC.

The chain uses TRBV19 and TRBJ2-2, with 8 bases lining up with TRBD1. Germline lookup yields CDR1 LNHDA and CDR2 SQIVND (reference sequence). The J segment lost 6 bases and the V segment lost 7 bases, leaving 22 bases of the junction unmatched. This CDR3 has 19 residues. This CDR3 is CASTSRGDGTGGFAGELFF. CDR3 sequence (DNA): TGTGCCAGTACCTCACGAGGGGATGGCACAGGGGGGTTCGCCGGGGAGCTGTTTTTT.

This rearrangement joins TRBV24-1 to TRBJ2-1, with 9 bases matching TRBD2. V lost 4 bases, J lost 7 bases, and 7 bases stayed unmatched. CDR3 size: 15 residues. Per germline, CDR1 KGHDR and CDR2 SFDVKD. The CDR3 DNA reads TGTGCCACCAGTGAGGTGGGACTAGCCGAGAATGAGCAGTTCTTC. Amino acid sequence: CATSEVGLAENEQFF.

This chain links TRBV5-1 with TRBJ2-2; 12 bases line up with TRBD2. Per germline, CDR1 SGHRS and CDR2 YFSETQ. J gave up 6 bases and V 3 bases, and 6 bases lay outside the gene matches. The CDR3 is 16 residues long. CDR3 amino acids: CASSSSSGRAPGELFF. DNA of the CDR3: TGCGCCAGCAGCTCTTCTAGCGGGAGGGCTCCCGGGGAGCTGTTTTTT.

The gene calls are TRBV2 and TRBJ1-3; a weak D match, TRBD1 (5 bases). V lost 5 bases and J lost 4, with 15 bases in between. The CDR3 is 15 residues long. Germline CDR1 is SNHLY and CDR2 is FYNNEI. In DNA form, the CDR3 reads TGTGCCAGCAGTTACACTGGACACATCGGAAACACCATATATTTT. Translated: CASSYTGHIGNTIYF.

V usage is TRBV3-1 (or the pseudogene TRBV3-2) and J usage is TRBJ2-1; 11 positions agree with TRBD2. V trimming: 0 bases; J trimming: 0 bases; junction bases outside the gene matches: 13. The germline V gene encodes CDR1 LGHDT and CDR2 YNNKEL (reference sequence). This CDR3 comprises 21 residues. The CDR3 DNA is TGTGCCAGCAGCCAAGAACTGGAGGGACTAGCGGAGCTAAGCTCCTACAATGAGCAGTTCTTC. This codes for CASSQELEGLAELSSYNEQFF.